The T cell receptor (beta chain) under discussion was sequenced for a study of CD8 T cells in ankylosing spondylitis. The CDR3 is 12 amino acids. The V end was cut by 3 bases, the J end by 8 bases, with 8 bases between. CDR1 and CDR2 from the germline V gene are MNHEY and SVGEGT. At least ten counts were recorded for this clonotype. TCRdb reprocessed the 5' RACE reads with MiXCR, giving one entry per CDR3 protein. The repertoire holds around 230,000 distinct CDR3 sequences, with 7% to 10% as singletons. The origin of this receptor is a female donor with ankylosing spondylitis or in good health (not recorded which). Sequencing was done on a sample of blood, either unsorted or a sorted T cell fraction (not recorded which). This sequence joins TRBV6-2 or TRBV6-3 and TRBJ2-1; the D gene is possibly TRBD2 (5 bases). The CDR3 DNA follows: TGTGCCAGCAGTTATGGACTCCATGAGCAGTTCTTC. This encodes CASSYGLHEQFF.